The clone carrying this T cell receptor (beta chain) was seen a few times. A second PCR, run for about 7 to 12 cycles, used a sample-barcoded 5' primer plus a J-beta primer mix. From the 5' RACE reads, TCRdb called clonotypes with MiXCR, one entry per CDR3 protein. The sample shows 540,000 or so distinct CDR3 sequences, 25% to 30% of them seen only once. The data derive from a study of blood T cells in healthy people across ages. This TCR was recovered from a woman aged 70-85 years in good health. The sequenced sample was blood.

The CDR3 reads CASSLRRGGVQETQYF. DNA for the CDR3: TGTGCCAGCAGCCTACGGCGGGGGGGCGTCCAAGAGACCCAGTACTTC. This rearrangement joins TRBV11-3 to TRBJ2-5; 9 positions match TRBD2. The CDR3 has 16 amino acids. With V trimmed by 5 bases and J by 1 base, 8 bases remained unmatched. Germline V lookup: CDR1 SGHNT, CDR2 YENEEA. Full variable domain (remainder filled in from reference TRBV11-3 and TRBJ2-5): EAGVVQSPRYKIIEKKQPVAFWCNPISGHNTLYWYLQNLGQGPELLIRYENEEAVDDSQLPKDRFSAERLKGVDSTLKIQPAELGDSAVYLCASSLRRGGVQETQYFGPGTRLLVL.